This T cell receptor beta chain was sequenced in a study of cytomegalovirus exposure and HLA in healthy donors. Libraries were prepared by immunoSEQ multiplex PCR; TCRdb keeps only in-frame clonotypes and omits some of them. The sample yields tens of thousands of clones, over 90% seen once. Study results and limitations: The classifier, whose performance was assessed in both the original and validation cohorts, reportedly diagnosed cytomegalovirus status with high specificity and sensitivity. The tendency of first-cohort TCR clusters to co-occur in the 100 to 150 validation repertoires emerged from a later analysis. Rare TCR sequences dominated, though some public TCRs recurred in many donors. The authors enumerated around 150 TCR beta chains as linked to cytomegalovirus.

Concerning this clone: The antigen remains undetermined.

Germline CDR1 SGHDT, CDR2 YYEEEE. Trimming removed 3 bases at V and 1 base at J, with 7 bases between. CDR3 length: 13 residues. This receptor was obtained from a young woman in good health and CMV-seropositive. The V call is TRBV5-6, the J call TRBJ1-1, with D possibly being TRBD1 (6 bases). The sample was PBMCs. The CDR3 loop reads CASSWGQNTEAFF. DNA of the CDR3: TGTGCCAGCAGCTGGGGACAGAACACTGAAGCTTTCTTT.